This entry is about one TCR beta chain. What this receptor recognizes is not known. The record has no base qualities; no much larger clone is one base away. Patients with a history of autoimmune disease or receiving systemic immunosuppression were excluded from the trial. Peripheral blood for TCR sequencing was collected from all dose cohorts at baseline, on cycle 4 day 1, and on cycle 7 day 1. Samples were obtained from an open-label, multicenter, first-in-human phase I dose-escalation trial of ivuxolimab. Adults with locally advanced or metastatic head and neck squamous cell, hepatocellular, melanoma or renal cell carcinoma were enrolled in the trial. Before TCR sequencing, CD4+ and CD8+ T cells were separately sorted from peripheral blood. To sequence the TCRbeta CDR3 region, genomic DNA was isolated from the sorted cells. TCRbeta CDR3 regions were sequenced using the immunoSEQ Assay. Sourced from immuneACCESS, this table was stored by TCRdb with only in-frame sequences that have V and J called. A share of the clones is absent; for the studies checked, an unresolved V gene accounts for under half, and the remainder has no known explanation. Within this sample are about 30,000 clones, with 75% to 95% of them counted one time only. The ten largest account for about 4.9% of the sample.

This sample is part of a study of OX40 agonist ivuxolimab in advanced cancers. Looking at the study overall: Ivuxolimab, which targeted the costimulatory receptor OX40 (CD134), was an agonistic, fully human IgG2 monoclonal antibody. Intravenous ivuxolimab was administered to patients every 2 weeks at six dose levels: 0.01, 0.1, 0.3, 1.5, 3 and 10 mg/kg. Of the 50 to 55 patients in dose escalation, around 19 had hepatocellular carcinoma, about 15 had melanoma, 9 had renal cell carcinoma and 9 had head and neck cancer. Three dose-escalation patients achieved partial responses, one with hepatocellular carcinoma and two with cutaneous melanoma. The point of sequencing TCRbeta in the periphery was to test whether ivuxolimab changed TCR sequence diversity and drove clonal T-cell expansion. The paper describes the monotherapy dose-escalation part (N ≈ 49 patients) of the phase I trial of ivuxolimab. Patients were allowed to have had prior anti-PD-1, anti-PD-L1 or anti-CTLA-4 therapy, and around 41% of the dose-escalation patients had previously received checkpoint inhibitors. The dose-escalation cohort was almost 85% male with a mean age of approximately 60 years, ranging from roughly 20 to 80.

Via the germline V gene, CDR1 is SGDLS and CDR2 YYNGEE. The CDR3, cysteine through phenylalanine, is 15 amino acids long. Only the CDR3 region is kept as DNA, spanning 45 bases read in frame from base 1. V is pared back by 4 bases and J by 1 base, with 12 bases lying between the germline termini. Study-wide findings and limitations: The antigen specificity of the peripheral T cells that underwent clonal expansion was not determined. Low levels of normalized T-cell clonal expansion were also seen in some nonresponding patients. On average, CD8+ T cells showed more expanded clones than CD4+ T cells after ivuxolimab. At doses of 0.1 to 3.0 mg/kg, clonal expansion of both CD4+ and CD8+ blood T cells was observed from baseline to week 6. Partial responders in the 0.1-3.0 mg/kg groups had among the lowest normalized peripheral clonal expansion, especially among CD8+ T cells.

The sample in question was CD4+ or CD8+ T cells sorted from blood, obtained in a trial of the OX40 agonist ivuxolimab. The chain is assembled from TRBV9 and TRBJ1-5; tentative D gene TRBD1, with 6 bases matching. This TCR derives from an adult with an advanced solid tumor such as melanoma, head and neck, liver or kidney cancer. Read as DNA, the sequence is TGTGCCAGCAGCACCGGGACAAGCAGCAATCAGCCCCAGCATTTT. This codes for CASSTGTSSNQPQHF.